Listed here is a single T cell receptor (beta chain). Antigen unknown. The germline CDR1 and CDR2 sequences are SGHTA and FQGNSA. The V and J ends lost 5 bases and 3 bases respectively, with 13 bases between them. This CDR3 is built from 14 residues. This sample is drawn from a study of blood T cells in healthy people across ages. Study outcomes and limitations: Across samples, TCR beta diversity tracked strongly with naive T cell percentage. It was not known whether donors were CMV positive (a possible confounder of expanded clonotype changes).

Primed by a sample-barcoded 5' primer and a J-beta primer mix, a second PCR proceeded for about 7 to 12 cycles. TCRdb recomputed calls from the 5' RACE reads with MiXCR, one row per CDR3 protein. The data show about 1.6 million distinct CDR3 sequences, roughly 32% seen once. The clonotype was recovered from a woman aged 25 to 39 in good health. Sequenced material: blood. The chain employs TRBV7-2 and TRBJ1-1, with D maybe TRBD1 (5 bases). In DNA, the CDR3 is TGTGCCAGCAGCCCGGGGCGGCGGGACACTGAAGCTTTCTTT. Translation: CASSPGRRDTEAFF.